These 31 T cell receptor beta chains were all obtained from the same sample, sequenced in a study of cytomegalovirus exposure and HLA in healthy donors. PCR involved 60 Vbeta and 13 Jbeta primers. The table came from immunoSEQ multiplex PCR; TCRdb's copy has only in-frame clones and leaves some out. Here the sample spans about 120,000 clones, around 66% being singletons. Sequenced input: PBMCs. The receptors shown here come from a woman in her 40s in good health and CMV-seropositive.

J is TRBJ2-7 and V is TRBV6-1, with D maybe TRBD1 (6 bases). CDR1 MNHNS and CDR2 SASEGT come from the germline V gene. The CDR3 runs 14 residues. V lost 4 bases and J lost 3, with 13 bases in between. The CDR3 loop is CASSGKQGLYEQYF. CDR3 nucleotide sequence: TGTGCCAGCAGTGGAAAACAGGGCCTCTACGAGCAGTACTTC.

The V call is TRBV30, the J call TRBJ1-5; D not certain. Germline values: CDR1 GTSNPN, CDR2 SVGIG (reference sequence). Trimming took off 0 bases at V and 5 bases at J, with 8 bases between the two ends. The CDR3 totals 13 residues. The CDR3 DNA sequence: TGTGCCTGGAGTGTACTCGGAGATCAGCCCCAGCATTTT. Protein product: CAWSVLGDQPQHF.

V usage is TRBV2 and J usage is TRBJ2-3; 7 nucleotides agree with TRBD2. The germline CDR1 and CDR2 sequences are SNHLY and FYNNEI. V lost 3 bases, J lost 6 bases, and 9 bases stayed unmatched. This CDR3 has 15 amino acids. The CDR3 sequence is CASSEPSGLSDTQYF. CDR3 nucleotide sequence: TGTGCCAGCAGTGAGCCTAGCGGCCTGAGTGATACGCAGTATTTT. The full variable domain, completed using reference TRBV2 and TRBJ2-3, is EPEVTQTPSHQVTQMGQEVILRCVPISNHLYFYWYRQILGQKVEFLVSFYNNEISEKSEIFDDQFSVERPDGSNFTLKIRSTKLEDSAMYFCASSEPSGLSDTQYFGPGTRLTVL.

This clone showed up just a few times. The gene calls are TRBV9 and TRBJ1-4; 7 bases agree with TRBD1. The CDR3 totals 15 residues. J was trimmed by 6 bases and V by 3 bases; bases with no gene match: 8. Germline V gene data show CDR1 as SGDLS and CDR2 as YYNGEE. CDR3 loop: CASSGYGTEDEKLFF. CDR3 sequence (DNA): TGTGCCAGCAGCGGTTACGGGACAGAAGATGAAAAACTGTTTTTT. The whole variable domain, filled in from reference TRBV9 and TRBJ1-4, reads DSGVTQTPKHLITATGQRVTLRCSPRSGDLSVYWYQQSLDQGLQFLIQYYNGEERAKGNILERFSAQQFPDLHSELNLSSLELGDSALYFCASSGYGTEDEKLFFGSGTQLSVL.

The chain combines TRBV7-3 with TRBJ2-2, with TRBD2 as a possible D gene (6 bases). The CDR3 extends over 16 amino acids. Per the germline V gene, CDR1 is SGHTA and CDR2 is FQGTGA. Trimming removed 4 bases from V and 6 bases from J, with 18 bases in between. The CDR3 loop is CASSSAAGRESGELFF. CDR3 nucleotides: TGTGCCAGCAGCTCGGCGGCCGGCCGGGAGTCCGGGGAGCTGTTTTTT. Based on the CDR3 plus reference TRBV7-3 and TRBJ2-2, the full variable domain is GAGVSQTPSNKVTEKGKYVELRCDPISGHTALYWYRQSLGQGPEFLIYFQGTGAADDSGLPNDRFFAVRPEGSVSTLKIQRTERGDSAVYLCASSSAAGRESGELFFGEGSRLTVL.

The chain joins TRBV6-1 to TRBJ2-4; D perhaps matches TRBD2 (7 bases). Trimming removed 7 bases from V and 5 bases from J, with 15 bases in between. This CDR3 spans 14 amino acids. The germline V gene has CDR1 MNHNS and CDR2 SASEGT. As DNA, the CDR3 is TGTGCCAGCATCGAAGGGGGGGCCGAAAACATTCAGTACTTC. This codes for CASIEGGAENIQYF.

J is TRBJ1-3 and V is TRBV7-2; 7 bases align to TRBD1. The CDR3 extends over 15 amino acids. Trimming at V came to 4 bases and at J to 7 bases, leaving 10 bases not matched to a gene. Germline values: CDR1 SGHTA, CDR2 FQGNSA. CDR3 sequence reads: CASSSSRAGGNTIYF. The CDR3 DNA reads as TGTGCCAGCAGCTCCTCCCGGGCAGGGGGGAACACCATATATTTT.

For this clone: Mismatch with germline at one junction end may stem from a read error. The V call is TRBV18, the J call TRBJ2-7; TRBD2 aligns across 9 bases. CDR3 length equals 13 residues. Germline values: CDR1 KGHSH, CDR2 LQKENI. Here the CDR3 reads CASSPPEASGAFF. The CDR3 DNA follows: TGTGCCAGCTCACCCCCCGAGGCTAGCGGGGCCTTTTTC. Full variable domain (remainder filled in from reference TRBV18 and TRBJ2-7): NAGVMQNPRHLVRRRGQEARLRCSPMKGHSHVYWYRQLPEEGLKFMVYLQKENIIDESGMPKERFSAEFPKEGPSILRIQQVVRGDSAAYFCASSPPEASGAFFGPGTRLTVT.

The DNA of the CDR3 is TGCGCCAGCAGCTCACGGGGACTAGCGTGGGAGTTCGGCTACGAGCAGTACTTC. It yields the protein CASSSRGLAWEFGYEQYF. This sequence joins TRBV5-1 and TRBJ2-7, with TRBD2 identical over 10 bases. Germline values: CDR1 SGHRS, CDR2 YFSETQ. This CDR3 spans 18 amino acids. After removal of 3 bases from V and 3 bases from J, the junction contained 15 bases not matched to a gene.

This chain links TRBV19 with TRBJ2-4; TRBD2 aligns across 14 bases. Germline lookup yields CDR1 LNHDA and CDR2 SQIVND (reference sequence). J was trimmed by 0 bases and V by 8 bases; bases with no gene match: 9. The CDR3 is 18 amino acids. The CDR3 DNA is TGTGCCAGTCAGACCGGACTAGCGGGGGGTATAGCCAAAAACATTCAGTACTTC. This gives the protein CASQTGLAGGIAKNIQYF.

This clone was seen a few times. V gene TRBV10-3 combines with J gene TRBJ2-1, with 8 bases fitting TRBD2. The CDR3 consists of 13 residues. J was trimmed by 8 bases and V by 11 bases; bases with no gene match: 11. Germline V CDR1 and CDR2: ENHRY, SYGVKD. In DNA, the CDR3 is TGTGCCGCCACACCGGGGGGGCCCGATGAGCAGTTCTTC. This sequence encodes CAATPGGPDEQFF.

The chain has TRBV19 and TRBJ2-7; 13 bases are shared with TRBD2. Germline V CDR1 and CDR2: LNHDA, SQIVND (reference sequence). The V gene end was trimmed by 4 bases and the J gene end by 5 bases; junction bases not matched to a gene: 8. The CDR3 has 16 residues. CDR3 nucleotides: TGTGCCAGTAGTAGCTCCGGACTAGCGGGAGACAACGAGCAGTACTTC. Translated: CASSSSGLAGDNEQYF.

This chain joins TRBV14 and TRBJ2-7, with 7 bases that match TRBD1. Germline-derived CDR1 and CDR2 are SGHDN and FVKESK. The CDR3 is made up of 18 amino acids. With V trimmed by 1 base and J by 9 bases, 21 bases remained unmatched. CDR3 region: CASSQAPHRTGLEEVQYF. Here the CDR3 DNA reads TGTGCCAGCAGCCAAGCTCCCCACAGGACAGGTCTAGAGGAAGTGCAGTACTTC.

This clone was seen just once. The chain joins TRBV19 to TRBJ1-2, with a tentative D call TRBD1 (5 bases). With 4 bases removed from V and 6 bases from J, the gap between germline ends came to 9 bases. The CDR3 spans 12 residues. Per germline, CDR1 LNHDA and CDR2 SQIVND (reference sequence). This CDR3 reads CASSTGFDGYTF. CDR3 coding DNA: TGTGCCAGTAGTACAGGGTTCGATGGCTACACCTTC.

The gene calls are TRBV28 and TRBJ1-1, with D hard to call. CDR3 size: 12 residues. The V gene's germline CDR1 is MDHEN and CDR2 SYDVKM. Deletions cut 3 bases from V and 5 bases from J, with 7 bases between. The CDR3 DNA sequence: TGTGCCAGCAGTTTTGCGAGAACTGAAGCTTTCTTT. It encodes CASSFARTEAFF.

This clone was counted a few times. V is TRBV28 and J is TRBJ2-7; 9 positions agree with TRBD1. CDR3 length: 15 residues. J was trimmed by 3 bases and V by 10 bases; bases with no gene match: 13. Germline lookup yields CDR1 MDHEN and CDR2 SYDVKM. The CDR3 DNA follows: TGTGCCACGAGGGGACAGGGCTACCCGCGCTACGAGCAGTACTTC. It encodes CATRGQGYPRYEQYF.

The chain uses TRBV6-1 and TRBJ1-1, with 9 bases matching TRBD1. V lost 9 bases and J lost 4; bases outside the gene matches: 3. Germline CDR1 reads MNHNS; CDR2 reads SASEGT. The CDR3 spans 12 residues. CDR3 sequence (DNA): TGTGCCAGTTTACAGGGGGCCACTGAAGCTTTCTTT. It specifies CASLQGATEAFF.

This sequence joins TRBV21-1 and TRBJ2-5; the tabulated D call, TRBD1, remains unverified against the DNA. TRBV21-1 is labeled a pseudogene. This CDR3 spans 20 amino acids. The CDR3 DNA sequence: TGTGCCAGCAGCCCCAACTGGAAGCGAAAGGACAGACCCGGCCGGGAGACCCAGTACTTC. Encoded protein: CASSPNWKRKDRPGRETQYF.

This sequence joins TRBV5-1 and TRBJ2-7; D is possibly TRBD1 (6 bases). V was cut by 0 bases and J by 1 base, with 11 bases left in between. The germline gives CDR1 SGHRS, CDR2 YFSETQ. This CDR3 spans 15 amino acids. In DNA, the CDR3 is TGCGCCAGCAGCTTGGCGGGACACTCGTCCTACGAGCAGTACTTC. This sequence encodes CASSLAGHSSYEQYF.

This clone was detected a few times. In nucleotides, the CDR3 is TGTGCCAGCAGCGTAGCTCCAGGGGCTGAGACCCAGTACTTC. It is translated as CASSVAPGAETQYF. V and J are TRBV9 and TRBJ2-5; D is perhaps TRBD1 (6 bases). The V end lost 0 bases, the J end lost 5 bases, and 11 bases lay between the germline ends. The CDR3 runs to 14 residues. Germline V gene lookup returns CDR1 SGDLS and CDR2 YYNGEE.

This chain joins TRBV10-3 and TRBJ1-6; D gene ambiguous. The CDR3 is 16 residues long. The germline V gene has CDR1 ENHRY and CDR2 SYGVKD. V lost 0 bases, J lost 5 bases, and 11 bases lay in between. The CDR3 region is CAISESTGRDNSPLHF. The CDR3 DNA reads TGTGCCATCAGTGAGTCGACTGGGAGGGATAATTCACCCCTCCACTTT.

The V call is TRBV6-6, the J call TRBJ1-4; the match to TRBD1 covers 7 bases. The CDR3 has 15 amino acids. With V trimmed by 4 bases and J by 0 bases, 2 bases remained unmatched. CDR1 and CDR2 from the germline V gene are MNHNY and SVGAGI (reference sequence). CDR3 coding DNA: TGTGCCAGCAGTTCCCAGGGGGCAACTAATGAAAAACTGTTTTTT. Its protein is CASSSQGATNEKLFF.

This clone was seen only once. The chain joins TRBV2 to TRBJ2-1, with 9 bases matching TRBD1. The CDR3 has 15 residues. Germline trimming cut 4 bases from V and 5 bases from J; bases unmatched to any gene: 6. Per germline, CDR1 SNHLY and CDR2 FYNNEI. DNA of the CDR3: TGTGCCAGCAGTGTTGGACAGGGGTTGCACAATGAGCAGTTCTTC. Encoded protein: CASSVGQGLHNEQFF.

The chain joins TRBV30 to TRBJ2-7, with TRBD2 as a possible D gene (7 bases). This CDR3 has 13 amino acids. The V gene lost 4 bases and the J gene lost 6 bases, with 16 bases spanning the gap. CDR1 is GTSNPN, CDR2 SVGIG, per germline (reference sequence). This chain's CDR3 is CAWIPHRGAEQYF. The CDR3 coding sequence is TGTGCCTGGATACCACACCGGGGGGCCGAGCAGTACTTC.

V is TRBV9 and J is TRBJ2-6, with a weak D call TRBD1 (6 bases). Trimming removed 3 bases from V and 0 bases from J, with 13 bases in between. Germline CDR1 is SGDLS and CDR2 is YYNGEE. The CDR3 is 17 residues long. The CDR3 loop reads CASSAQTGSSGANVLTF. For the CDR3, the DNA is TGTGCCAGCAGCGCGCAGACAGGATCCTCTGGGGCCAACGTCCTGACTTTC.

The rearrangement links TRBV7-9 to TRBJ2-7; TRBD2 might be the D (5 bases). Looked up from germline, CDR1 is SEHNR and CDR2 is FQNEAQ (reference sequence). V was clipped by 3 bases and J by 4 bases, with 7 bases between them. This CDR3 spans 12 amino acids. The CDR3: CASSFGMYEQYF. In DNA, the CDR3 is TGTGCCAGCAGCTTCGGGATGTACGAGCAGTACTTC. Together with reference TRBV7-9 and TRBJ2-7, the CDR3 gives the full variable domain: DTGVSQNPRHKITKRGQNVTFRCDPISEHNRLYWYRQTLGQGPEFLTYFQNEAQLEKSRLLSDRFSAERPKGSFSTLEIQRTEQGDSAMYLCASSFGMYEQYFGPGTRLTVT.

CDR3 DNA sequence: TGTGCCAGCAGTTTTTCGAGGGAGAATCAGCCCCAGCATTTT. Protein sequence: CASSFSRENQPQHF. V is TRBV27 and J is TRBJ1-5; unclear D gene. V was clipped by 3 bases and J by 4 bases, with 10 bases between them. This CDR3 is 14 amino acids long. CDR1 is MNHEY, CDR2 SMNVEV, per germline (reference sequence).

The V and J genes are TRBV5-8 and TRBJ1-2, with D perhaps matching TRBD1 (6 bases). Germline CDR1 and CDR2: SGHTS and YDEGEE. Trimming took 5 bases from V and 3 from J, leaving 14 bases between them. This CDR3 is 14 amino acids long. The CDR3 nucleotides read TGTGCCAGCAGTTCCGAGGGGGGGTACTATGGCTACACCTTC. Translating gives CASSSEGGYYGYTF.

The chain couples TRBV27 to TRBJ2-5, with 11 bases fitting TRBD1. The CDR3 is made up of 15 amino acids. V dropped 4 bases and J dropped 4; count of bases not matched to a gene: 5. The germline gives CDR1 MNHEY, CDR2 SMNVEV (reference sequence). The CDR3 is CASSWGQGVGETQYF. For the CDR3, the DNA is TGTGCCAGCAGTTGGGGACAGGGGGTTGGAGAGACCCAGTACTTC.

The rearrangement uses TRBV11-1 and TRBJ1-3; 7 bases fit TRBD1. The CDR3 has 15 amino acids. From germline, CDR1 is SGHAT and CDR2 FQDESV (reference sequence). V lost 5 bases to trimming and J lost 0 bases; unmatched junction nucleotides: 4. CDR3 region: CASSRWDSSGNTIYF. DNA of the CDR3: TGTGCCAGCAGCCGTTGGGACAGCTCTGGAAACACCATATATTTT.

The rearrangement uses TRBV6-1 and TRBJ2-5; weak D call: TRBD2 (5 bases). CDR1 and CDR2 from the germline V gene are MNHNS and SASEGT. V gave up 1 base and J gave up 5 bases, with 14 bases separating them. CDR3 length: 15 amino acids. The CDR3 spells CASSEEGIGSETQYF. The CDR3 DNA sequence: TGTGCCAGCAGTGAAGAAGGGATTGGGAGCGAGACCCAGTACTTC.